Listed below are T cell receptor beta chains from one sample, sequenced in a study of CD8 T cells in Susac syndrome. TCRdb called the immunoSEQ multiplex PCR reads again in MiXCR, with one record for every CDR3 protein. The data contain about 200,000 distinct CDR3 sequences, roughly 94% of them singletons. Sequencing used CD4+ T cells from PBMCs. These receptor sequences come from a human donor with multiple sclerosis. Both conserved end residues are part of each CDR3. D genes are given only for firm matches. Rows may omit the clone size; those that give it use once, few, many or a size class.

D gene | clone size | J gene | V gene | CDR3 length | CDR3 DNA | CDR3 protein
. | . | TRBJ1-2 | TRBV4-2 | 16 | TGTGCCAGCAGCCAAGACTCCGGGACCATTAGGGGTGGCTACACCTTC | CASSQDSGTIRGGYTF
. | . | TRBJ2-5 | TRBV20-1 | 13 | TGCAGTGCTCCCCGTGCTAGGGAAGAGACCCAGTACTTC | CSAPRAREETQYF
. | . | TRBJ2-4 | TRBV29-1 | 14 | TGCAGCGTTGTAGAGTCAGTAGCCAAAAACATTCAGTACTTC | CSVVESVAKNIQYF
. | . | TRBJ2-7 | TRBV3-1 | 15 | TGTGCCAGCAGCATAACCTCGTCGGAAGTCTACGAGCAGTACTTC | CASSITSSEVYEQYF
TRBD1 | . | TRBJ1-1 | TRBV20-1 | 12 | TGCAGTGCTAGAGCGACAGGGGTTGAAGCTTTCTTT | CSARATGVEAFF
. | . | TRBJ1-2 | TRBV29-1 | 13 | TGCAGCGTCATAAGGACAGACGGGGATGGCTACACCTTC | CSVIRTDGDGYTF
TRBD1 | . | TRBJ2-1 | TRBV24-1 | 14 | TGTGCCACCAGTGATCCGGGACAGGGGAATGAGCAGTTCTTC | CATSDPGQGNEQFF
. | . | TRBJ1-6 | TRBV2 | 14 | TGTGCCAGCAGTCAAGCAGGATATAATTCACCCCTCCACTTT | CASSQAGYNSPLHF
TRBD1 | . | TRBJ1-2 | TRBV3-1 | 14 | TGTGCCAGCAGCCCCGGAGCCGGGACAGGGGCCGGAACCTTC | CASSPGAGTGAGTF
. | few | TRBJ1-1 | TRBV7-9 | 13 | TGTGCCAGCAGTCCTTGGGGTGGCACTGAAGCTTTCTTT | CASSPWGGTEAFF
. | once | TRBJ1-1 | TRBV30 | 13 | TGTGCCTGGAGTGTAAACAGGGCCACTGAAGCTTTCTTT | CAWSVNRATEAFF
TRBD1 | . | TRBJ2-6 | TRBV15 | 16 | TGTGCCACCAGCAGAGGGACAGGGGCTGGGGCCAACGTCCTGACTTTC | CATSRGTGAGANVLTF
. | . | TRBJ2-5 | TRBV7-2 | 15 | TGTGCCAGCAGCTTAATTTGGTGGGAAGAAGAGACCCAGTACTTC | CASSLIWWEEETQYF
. | . | TRBJ1-6 | TRBV3-1 | 17 | TGTGCCAGCAGCCCGATCGCGGGGGTGCTGCTTAGTCCACCCCTCCACTTT | CASSPIAGVLLSPPLHF
TRBD1 | . | TRBJ2-7 | TRBV18 | 14 | TGTGCCAGCTCACCGCCTGACAGGGGCTACGAGCAGTACTTC | CASSPPDRGYEQYF
TRBD1 | . | TRBJ1-2 | TRBV20-1 | 12 | TGCAGTGCTGGACAGGGAGGGGATGGCTACACCTTC | CSAGQGGDGYTF
. | . | TRBJ2-3 | TRBV7-9 | 14 | TGTGCCAGCAGCTTAGGCTCGGGGATGGATACGCAGTATTTT | CASSLGSGMDTQYF
. | . | TRBJ1-5 | TRBV29-1 | 16 | TGCAGCGTTGTCTGGGGCGGGAATAGCGGCAATCAGCCCCAGCATTTT | CSVVWGGNSGNQPQHF
TRBD2 | . | TRBJ2-3 | TRBV6-1 | 14 | TGTGCCATCCTTAGCGGGGGTGCTGGAGATACGCAGTATTTT | CAILSGGAGDTQYF
. | . | TRBJ2-5 | TRBV14 | 13 | TGTGCCAGCAGGCTCAAGGCGGGGGAGACCCAGTACTTC | CASRLKAGETQYF
TRBD2 | . | TRBJ2-5 | TRBV25-1 | 15 | TGTGCCAGCAGTGGAAAAAGCGGGGGGGCGGCGACCCAGTACTTC | CASSGKSGGAATQYF
. | . | TRBJ1-5 | TRBV6-2/TRBV6-3 | 12 | TGTGCCAGCAACCTCGGGGATCAGCCCCAGCATTTT | CASNLGDQPQHF
TRBD1 | . | TRBJ1-2 | TRBV29-1 | 15 | TGCAGCGTTGAAGATGCGGGCAGGGGGCGGTATGGCTACACCTTC | CSVEDAGRGRYGYTF
. | . | TRBJ1-1 | TRBV12-3/TRBV12-4 | 14 | TGTGCCAGCAGTCCGTGGACGGTGAACACTGAAGCTTTCTTT | CASSPWTVNTEAFF
. | . | TRBJ1-1 | TRBV3-1 | 12 | TGTGCCAGCAGCCAACTAGACACTGAAGCTTTCTTT | CASSQLDTEAFF
TRBD1 | few | TRBJ2-7 | TRBV29-1 | 13 | TGCAGCGCAGGACAGGGGAGCCAGTACGAGCAGTACTTC | CSAGQGSQYEQYF
. | . | TRBJ1-5 | TRBV7-2 | 15 | TGTGCCAGCAGCTTAGGGGGCGGGGTATCTCAGCCCCAGCATTTT | CASSLGGGVSQPQHF
. | few | TRBJ1-1 | TRBV12-3/TRBV12-4 | 14 | TGTGCCAGCAGTTTAACCGGCAGGAACACTGAAGCTTTCTTT | CASSLTGRNTEAFF
. | . | TRBJ1-2 | TRBV9 | 13 | TGTGCCAGCAGTGTTGACGGTCTCTATGGCTACACCTTC | CASSVDGLYGYTF
TRBD2 | . | TRBJ2-5 | TRBV6-1 | 17 | TGTGCCAGCAGCCCCGAGGGACTAGCGGGGGTCTATAGTACCCAGTACTTC | CASSPEGLAGVYSTQYF
TRBD1 | . | TRBJ1-2 | TRBV29-1 | 15 | TGCAGCGTTGAAGGAGGGGGCCAAGCGTACTATGGCTACACCTTC | CSVEGGGQAYYGYTF
. | once | TRBJ2-4 | TRBV7-9 | 18 | TGTGCCAGCAGCCCCGGACAGTTCGGAACTATAGCCAAAAACATTCAGTACTTC | CASSPGQFGTIAKNIQYF
. | . | TRBJ1-1 | TRBV15 | 13 | TGTGCCACCAGCAGAGACCTGAACACTGAAGCTTTCTTT | CATSRDLNTEAFF
. | . | TRBJ2-1 | TRBV4-2 | 14 | TGTGCCAGCAGCCCCAGGCGGTTGGTCAATGAGCAGTTCTTC | CASSPRRLVNEQFF
. | . | TRBJ2-2 | TRBV25-1 | 15 | TGTGCCAGCAGCCCCATACCTTGGAACACCGGGGAGCTGTTTTTT | CASSPIPWNTGELFF
. | . | TRBJ2-3 | TRBV18 | 12 | TGTGCCAGCTCACCAGCCAGGGATACGCAGTATTTT | CASSPARDTQYF
. | . | TRBJ1-2 | TRBV6-5 | 13 | TGTGCCAGCAGCGGGACTCTACGGAATGGCTACACCTTC | CASSGTLRNGYTF
. | . | TRBJ1-2 | TRBV20-1 | 13 | TGCAGTGCGCGATCGGTCTATAACTATGGCTACACCTTC | CSARSVYNYGYTF
. | . | TRBJ2-7 | TRBV20-1 | 13 | TGCAGTGCTAGAGAAGTTTACCGGGAAGAGCAGTACTTC | CSAREVYREEQYF
. | . | TRBJ2-7 | TRBV30 | 13 | TGTGCCTTCACCCCGGGCGCTGCCTACGAGCAGTACTTC | CAFTPGAAYEQYF
. | . | TRBJ2-3 | TRBV30 | 12 | TGTGCCTGGAGTGGCGGGACAGATACGCAGTATTTT | CAWSGGTDTQYF
. | . | TRBJ2-1 | TRBV20-1 | 16 | TGCAGTGCTAGAGACGCCGGGCGGGGTTCCTACAATGAGCAGTTCTTC | CSARDAGRGSYNEQFF
. | . | TRBJ1-2 | TRBV9 | 14 | TGTGCCAGCAGCGTAGATCAAACACGGGGTGGCTACACCTTC | CASSVDQTRGGYTF
. | . | TRBJ2-3 | TRBV10-3 | 14 | TGTGCCATCAGTACTCGGGGCTCCACAGATACGCAGTATTTT | CAISTRGSTDTQYF
TRBD2 | . | TRBJ2-3 | TRBV29-1 | 14 | TGCAGCGTAACGACTAGCGGCCGCACAGATACGCAGTATTTT | CSVTTSGRTDTQYF
. | . | TRBJ1-1 | TRBV12-3/TRBV12-4 | 12 | TGTGCCAGCAGTTTGCCGCAGAGGGTAGCTTTCTTT | CASSLPQRVAFF
. | . | TRBJ2-3 | TRBV20-1 | 14 | TGCAGTGCTAGAGGCGGGGCCGGGACAGATACGCAGTATTTT | CSARGGAGTDTQYF
. | . | TRBJ2-5 | TRBV24-1 | 16 | TGTGCCACCAGTGACCTGAGGGCCGATGGCAGGGAGACCCAGTACTTC | CATSDLRADGRETQYF